This entry describes one TCR beta chain. The data were obtained in a study of blood T cell repertoires in COVID-19. Overall study: From the United States, Italy and Spain came samples of acute and convalescent COVID-19. The cDNA or gDNA used as material had been derived from T cells, B-cell-depleted T cells, or PBMCs.

Per the authors' pipeline: Reference gene primers were amplified, and this amplification served to estimate nucleated cell counts. Generated by immunoSEQ multiplex PCR, the TCRdb table keeps only in-frame clones and is missing some. Clone size and V and J calls were adopted from that table, with D and trimming inferred from the DNA. This table has about 250,000 clones, roughly 88% appearing once. Seattle patient enrollment occurred during active infection, with longitudinal follow-up thereafter. The CDR3 has 15 residues. The germline V gene has CDR1 MNHEY and CDR2 SVGAGI. The junction had 9 bases not matched to a gene; V was cut back by 6 bases and J by 10 bases.

The chain employs TRBV6-5 and TRBJ2-1, with 13 bases that match TRBD2. The receptor was derived from a woman aged 25 to 39 with COVID-19, enrolled during active disease. The source material was peripheral blood. The CDR3 DNA sequence: TGTGCCAGCAGGGCCACTAGCGGGAGGGCGTGGGAGCAGTTCTTC. Translation gives CASRATSGRAWEQFF.